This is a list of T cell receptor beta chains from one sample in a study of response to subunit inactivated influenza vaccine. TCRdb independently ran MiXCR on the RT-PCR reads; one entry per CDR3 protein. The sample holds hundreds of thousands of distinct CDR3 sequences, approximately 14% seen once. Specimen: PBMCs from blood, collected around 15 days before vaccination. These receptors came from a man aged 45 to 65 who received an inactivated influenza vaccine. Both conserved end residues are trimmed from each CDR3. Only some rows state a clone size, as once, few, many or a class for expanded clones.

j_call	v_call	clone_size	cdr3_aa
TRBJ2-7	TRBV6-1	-	ASVRDRVSYEQY
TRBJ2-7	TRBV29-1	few	SIQGGASYEQY
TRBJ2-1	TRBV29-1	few	SVQDIPNNEQF
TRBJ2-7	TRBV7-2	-	ASSLVPTGSYEQY
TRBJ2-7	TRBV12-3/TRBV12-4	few	ASSETGVIYEQY
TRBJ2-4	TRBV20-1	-	SAIRQLAKNIQY
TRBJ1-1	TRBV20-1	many	SATGTATEAF
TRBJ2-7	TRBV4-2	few	ASSQGGTTYEQY
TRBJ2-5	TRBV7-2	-	ASSSPPETQY
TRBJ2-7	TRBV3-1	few	ASSHPKSGYSYEQY
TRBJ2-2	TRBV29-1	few	SASRTGDTGELF
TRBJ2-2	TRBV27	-	ASSLSPLAANTGELF
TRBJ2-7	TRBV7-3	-	ASSLGGTGSQQY
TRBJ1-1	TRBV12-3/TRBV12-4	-	ASSATDRAVTEAF
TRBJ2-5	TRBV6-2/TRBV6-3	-	ASTTPGGRETQY
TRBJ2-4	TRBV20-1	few	SARVGGFGIQY
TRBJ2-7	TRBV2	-	TCSFAGSSRGRKYEQY
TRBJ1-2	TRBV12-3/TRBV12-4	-	ASSRPDGLGYT
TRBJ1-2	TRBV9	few	ASSAGTRDLGYT
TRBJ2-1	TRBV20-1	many	SARGTSREQF
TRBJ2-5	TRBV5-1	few	ASSYSGDETQY
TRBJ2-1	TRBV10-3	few	ATATPGTSKKSSYNEQF
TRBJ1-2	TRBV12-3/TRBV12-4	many	ASSLSGGSGYT
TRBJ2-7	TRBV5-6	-	ASSAQGVLYEQY
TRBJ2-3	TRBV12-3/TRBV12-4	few	ASRGLGHRDTQY
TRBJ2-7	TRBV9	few	ASSATSGPYEQY
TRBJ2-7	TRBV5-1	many	ASSLGIVGLSYEQY
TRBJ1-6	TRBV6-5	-	ASSYGRSSYNSPLH
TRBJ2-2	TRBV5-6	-	ASSHVASDYTGELF
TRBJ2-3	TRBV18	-	ASYRDRNTDTQY
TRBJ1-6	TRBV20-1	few	SARDQGDSPLH
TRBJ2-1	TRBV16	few	ASSQRREGNEQF
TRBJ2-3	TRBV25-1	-	ASSDWRLAGNVDTQY
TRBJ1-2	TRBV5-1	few	ASSLNGQRFLGYT
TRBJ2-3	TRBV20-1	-	SAIRLAGYTDTQY
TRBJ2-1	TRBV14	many	ASSQDTRLAGVNEQF